The following is a T cell receptor (beta chain) sequence with its context. This sample was taken from a study of blood T cell repertoires in COVID-19. Whole-study context: COVID-19 samples from acute and convalescent phases originated in the United States, Italy and Spain.

CDR3 length equals 17 residues. Authors' methods: Estimated nucleated cell counts came from reference gene primer amplification. Assay used: immunoSEQ multiplex PCR; TCRdb lists only in-frame clones, some missing. Clone size and V and J calls were adopted from that table, with D and trimming inferred from the DNA. Of around 15,000 clones detected, approximately 82% appear once; the ten largest clones hold approximately 15%. This TCR derives from a man in his forties with active or convalescent COVID-19. The gene calls are TRBV21-1 and TRBJ1-2. TRBV21-1 is a pseudogene segment. The sequenced material came from peripheral blood. The CDR3 bases are TGTGCCAGCAGCAAAGCGCTTTCCTCGACCAAGCTAGGTGGCTACACCTTC. Translation gives CASSKALSSTKLGGYTF.